This entry describes one T cell receptor (beta chain). Its specific antigen is unknown. Nothing much larger sits one base from this clone, and base qualities are not available. This entry belongs to a study of blood T cells in healthy people across ages (dated by TCRdb to the mid-2010s). About the study as a whole: Template switching captured roughly one uniquely barcoded TCR beta cDNA molecule per two T cells in model experiments. Age-related changes in TCR beta repertoire diversity were measured in the study by deep sequencing normalized with unique cDNA molecular identifiers. Donors were grouped into four age groups: young (average 16 years), middle-aged (about 40), aged (roughly 67) and long-lived (around 80). Donors of different ages were randomly distributed across sequencing lanes to avoid experimental bias. Two additional independent replicas of 1 million unique cDNA reads from the same blood draw were analyzed for two donors (one aged 18 to 30 and one aged 80 or older). Summary of the overall study and its limitations: Estimates of total diversity based on one million sequenced T cells were considered lower bounds and underestimates. Compared with the aged group, more naive CD4+ T cells, fewer expanded clones and increased TCR diversity were shown by the long-lived group, suggesting age selection. Conclusive comparison of naive and antigen-experienced compartments was prevented by the profiling of bulk unsorted PBMCs. The percentage of naive T cells measured by flow cytometry correlated strongly with observed TCR beta diversity. Observed TCR beta diversity per million T cells fell roughly linearly with age, and a significant reduction was already apparent by age around 36. Because donor CMV infection status was unknown, age-related changes in expanded clonotypes were potentially confounded.

V is trimmed back by 0 bases and J by 2 bases, and the junction contains 6 bases that no gene match accounts for. CDR3 length: 15 amino acids, cysteine to phenylalanine. Only CDR3 DNA is held: 45 bases, read in frame from base 1. CDR1 and CDR2 are drawn from the germline V gene (reference sequence): DFQATT, SNEGSKA. Libraries were constructed by 5' RACE. Sequencing was carried out with an Illumina HiSeq 2500. A second PCR of roughly 7 to 12 cycles was run with a J-beta primer mix and a sample-barcoded 5' primer. A template-switch 5' adaptor carrying 12 random nucleotides introduced a unique molecular identifier onto each TCR beta cDNA molecule. At least 2.5 million CDR3-containing paired-end reads were obtained from each sample. The Mint cDNA synthesis kit, primed by a TRBC-specific oligonucleotide, was used to synthesize first-strand cDNA from all RNA. Following uracil-DNA glycosylase treatment, a first 18-cycle PCR with universal primers M1SS and BC2_uni_R was performed on all cDNA. The published analysis was carried out like this. Normalization of each sample was performed by random selection of 1 million high-quality reads, each carrying a distinct molecular identifier. Instead of being binned into consensus sequences, reads with shared molecular identifiers were discarded. MiTCR, run with a Q25 quality threshold and the strictest error-elimination algorithm, handled CDR3 identification, clonotype clustering and error correction. A nonparametric unseen species model using Euler transformation provided a lower-bound estimate of total TCR beta diversity. TCRdb ran its own pipeline on the public reads, namely fastp trimming at Q25 and MiXCR clone calling, and kept in-frame beta chains. CDR3 protein sequences are deduplicated, and each keeps its most common genes and DNA. The V and J calls and clone size come from TCRdb's table, not from the authors' own analysis. Counted in this sample were over a million distinct CDR3 sequences; 40% to 55% of them appeared once. The top ten clonotypes cover about 20% of the sample.

The donors were roughly 38 Caucasian individuals from Russia, aged roughly 6 to 90 years, who were systemically healthy. Each donor gave approximately 9.4 milliliters of peripheral blood, drawn into EDTA-treated Vacutainer tubes. Ficoll-Paque density-gradient centrifugation was used to isolate PBMCs, with at least 6.5 million per sample. Trizol reagent was used to extract total RNA from the PBMCs, yielding at least 6 micrograms per sample. For every donor, an aliquot of PBMCs went through flow cytometry to measure the percentages of naive CD45RAhigh/CD27high T cells. This chain joins TRBV20-1 to TRBJ2-7; TRBD2 agrees with 8 junctional bases. This receptor was identified in a woman aged 55-75 years in good health. The specimen sequenced was blood. The CDR3 protein: CSARDGAGDPYEQYF. The DNA is TGCAGTGCTAGAGATGGAGCGGGAGACCCCTACGAGCAGTACTTC.